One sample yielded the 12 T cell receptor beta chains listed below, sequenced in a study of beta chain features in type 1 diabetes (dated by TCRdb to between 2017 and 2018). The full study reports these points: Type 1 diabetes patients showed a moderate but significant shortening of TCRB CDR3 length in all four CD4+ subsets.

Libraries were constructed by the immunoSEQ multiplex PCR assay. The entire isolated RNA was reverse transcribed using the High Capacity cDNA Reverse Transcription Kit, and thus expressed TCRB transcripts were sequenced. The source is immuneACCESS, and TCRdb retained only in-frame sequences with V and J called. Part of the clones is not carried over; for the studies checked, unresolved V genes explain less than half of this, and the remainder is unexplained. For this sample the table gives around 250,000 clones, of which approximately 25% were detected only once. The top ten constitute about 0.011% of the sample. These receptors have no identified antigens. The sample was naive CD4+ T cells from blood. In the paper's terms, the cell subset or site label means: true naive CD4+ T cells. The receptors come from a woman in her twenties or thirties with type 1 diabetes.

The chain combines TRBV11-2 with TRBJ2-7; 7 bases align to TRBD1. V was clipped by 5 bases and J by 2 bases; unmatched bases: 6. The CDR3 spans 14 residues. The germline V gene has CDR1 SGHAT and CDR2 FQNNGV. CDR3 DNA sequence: TGTGCCAGCAGCCTTAAGAGGGGGCCCTACGAGCAGTACTTC. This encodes CASSLKRGPYEQYF.

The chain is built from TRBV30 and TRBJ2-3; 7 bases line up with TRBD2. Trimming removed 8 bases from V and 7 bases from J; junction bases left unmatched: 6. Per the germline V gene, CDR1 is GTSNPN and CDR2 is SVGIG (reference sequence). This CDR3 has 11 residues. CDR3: CAGTGLHTQYF. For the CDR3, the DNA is TGTGCCGGTACGGGACTACATACGCAGTATTTT.

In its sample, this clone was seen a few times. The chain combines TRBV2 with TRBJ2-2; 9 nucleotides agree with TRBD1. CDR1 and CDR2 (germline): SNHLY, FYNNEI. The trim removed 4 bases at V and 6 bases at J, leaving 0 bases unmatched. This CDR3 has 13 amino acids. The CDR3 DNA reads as TGTGCCAGCAGTGGGGACAGGGCCGGGGAGCTGTTTTTT. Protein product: CASSGDRAGELFF.

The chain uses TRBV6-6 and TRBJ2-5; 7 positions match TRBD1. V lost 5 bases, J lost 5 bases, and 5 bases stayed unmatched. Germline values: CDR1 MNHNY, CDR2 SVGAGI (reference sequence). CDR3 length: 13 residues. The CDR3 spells CASSNRDSETQYF. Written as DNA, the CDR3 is TGTGCCAGCAGTAACCGGGACAGCGAGACCCAGTACTTC.

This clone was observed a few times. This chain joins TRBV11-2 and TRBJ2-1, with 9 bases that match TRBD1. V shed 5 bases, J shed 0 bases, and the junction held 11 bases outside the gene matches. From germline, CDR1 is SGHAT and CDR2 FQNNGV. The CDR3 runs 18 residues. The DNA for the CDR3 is TGTGCCAGCAGCCCACTGGGGACAGGGAGACCCTCCTACAATGAGCAGTTCTTC. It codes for CASSPLGTGRPSYNEQFF.

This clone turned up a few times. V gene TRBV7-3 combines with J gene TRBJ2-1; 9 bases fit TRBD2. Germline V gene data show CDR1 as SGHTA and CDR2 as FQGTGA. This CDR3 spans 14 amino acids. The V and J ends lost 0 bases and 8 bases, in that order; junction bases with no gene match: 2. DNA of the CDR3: TGTGCCAGCAGCTTAACTAGCGGGAGCTATGAGCAGTTCTTC. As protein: CASSLTSGSYEQFF. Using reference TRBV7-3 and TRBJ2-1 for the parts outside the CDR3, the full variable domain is GAGVSQTPSNKVTEKGKYVELRCDPISGHTALYWYRQSLGQGPEFLIYFQGTGAADDSGLPNDRFFAVRPEGSVSTLKIQRTERGDSAVYLCASSLTSGSYEQFFGPGTRLTVL.

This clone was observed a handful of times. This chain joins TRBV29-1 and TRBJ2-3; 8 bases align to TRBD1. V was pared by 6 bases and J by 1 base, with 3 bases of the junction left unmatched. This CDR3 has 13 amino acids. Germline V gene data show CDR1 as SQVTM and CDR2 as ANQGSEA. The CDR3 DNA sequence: TGCAGCGTCCTGGGACAGGGCACAGATACGCAGTATTTT. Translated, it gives CSVLGQGTDTQYF.

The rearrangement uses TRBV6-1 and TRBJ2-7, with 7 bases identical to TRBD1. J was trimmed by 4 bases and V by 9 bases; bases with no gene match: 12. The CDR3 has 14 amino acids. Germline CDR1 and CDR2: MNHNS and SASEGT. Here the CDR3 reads CASIPGTVYYEQYF. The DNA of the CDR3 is TGTGCCAGTATACCCGGGACAGTCTATTACGAGCAGTACTTC.

This CDR3 reads CASSVNTRTEAFF. As DNA, the CDR3 is TGTGCCAGCAGCGTAAATACGCGCACTGAAGCTTTCTTT. This sequence joins TRBV9 and TRBJ1-1; D call uncertain. Germline V gene lookup returns CDR1 SGDLS and CDR2 YYNGEE. The CDR3 contains 13 residues. The germline V and J ends were trimmed by 1 base and 4 bases, with 8 bases remaining between them. Drawing the rest from reference TRBV9 and TRBJ1-1, the complete variable domain is DSGVTQTPKHLITATGQRVTLRCSPRSGDLSVYWYQQSLDQGLQFLIQYYNGEERAKGNILERFSAQQFPDLHSELNLSSLELGDSALYFCASSVNTRTEAFFGQGTRLTVV.

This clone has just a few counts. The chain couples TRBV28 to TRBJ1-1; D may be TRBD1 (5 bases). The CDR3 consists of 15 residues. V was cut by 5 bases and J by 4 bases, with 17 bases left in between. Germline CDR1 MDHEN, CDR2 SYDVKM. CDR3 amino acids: CASSPAGYGGTEAFF. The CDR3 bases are TGTGCCAGCAGTCCAGCAGGATACGGGGGCACTGAAGCTTTCTTT.

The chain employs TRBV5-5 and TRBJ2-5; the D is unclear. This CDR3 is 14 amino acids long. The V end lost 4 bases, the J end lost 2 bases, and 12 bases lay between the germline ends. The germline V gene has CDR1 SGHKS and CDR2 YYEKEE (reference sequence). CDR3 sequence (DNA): TGTGCCAGCAGCACCGTACCGGGTCAAGAGACCCAGTACTTC. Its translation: CASSTVPGQETQYF.

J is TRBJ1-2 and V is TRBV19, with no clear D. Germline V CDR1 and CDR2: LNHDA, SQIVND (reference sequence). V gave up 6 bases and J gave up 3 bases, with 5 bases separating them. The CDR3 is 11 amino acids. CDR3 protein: CASSGHYGYTF. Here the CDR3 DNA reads TGTGCCAGTAGCGGTCACTATGGCTACACCTTC.